The 4 T cell receptor beta chains below were found in one sample sequenced in a study of identical twins. From the 5' RACE reads, TCRdb called clonotypes with MiXCR, one entry per CDR3 protein. The top ten hold under 0.35% of the sample, which has some 1,700,000 distinct CDR3 sequences, about 32% seen once. Sequences were obtained from cord blood. The receptors here all came from a newborn girl in good health.

Many counts were recorded for this clonotype. The chain links TRBV7-2 to TRBJ2-1; 8 nucleotides agree with TRBD2. The J call may be incorrect, as the DNA end agrees better with TRBJ2-7. Germline assignment: CDR1 SGHTA and CDR2 FQGNSA. The length of the CDR3 is 15 residues. The CDR3 region is CASSLGTSSYNEQYF. As DNA, the CDR3 is TGTGCCAGCAGCTTAGGGACTAGCTCCTACAATGAGCAGTACTTC.

The J gene is TRBJ2-1, the V gene TRBV20-1; 9 bases match TRBD1. In germline, CDR1 is DFQATT, CDR2 SNEGSKA (reference sequence). CDR3 length equals 16 residues. Losses at the gene ends were 0 bases for V and 10 bases for J; bases not matched to a gene: 13. In DNA form, the CDR3 reads TGCAGTGCTAGAGATCCCAGTGGACAGGGGTCCTACGAGCAGTTCTTC. Translated: CSARDPSGQGSYEQFF.

This clonotype has only a few counts. This chain links TRBV28 with TRBJ2-4, with 10 positions matching TRBD2. The end of the DNA fits TRBJ2-7 better, so the J call may be wrong. CDR1 and CDR2 from the germline V gene are MDHEN and SYDVKM. The CDR3 is 16 residues long. The chain's CDR3 is CASSFLLASGSNEQYF. The CDR3 DNA is TGTGCCAGCAGTTTTTTGTTGGCTAGCGGGAGTAACGAGCAGTACTTC.

As concerns this clonotype: This probably arose from a read error, given a far larger clone one base away. The rearrangement links TRBV3-1 to TRBJ1-2, with D unclear. Trimming removed 5 bases from V and 0 bases from J, with 7 bases in between. There are 13 residues in the CDR3. The germline gives CDR1 LGHDT, CDR2 YNNKEL (reference sequence). CDR3 loop: CASSIGANYGYTF. CDR3 coding DNA: TGTGCCAGCAGCATCGGGGCTAACTATGGCTACACCTTC.